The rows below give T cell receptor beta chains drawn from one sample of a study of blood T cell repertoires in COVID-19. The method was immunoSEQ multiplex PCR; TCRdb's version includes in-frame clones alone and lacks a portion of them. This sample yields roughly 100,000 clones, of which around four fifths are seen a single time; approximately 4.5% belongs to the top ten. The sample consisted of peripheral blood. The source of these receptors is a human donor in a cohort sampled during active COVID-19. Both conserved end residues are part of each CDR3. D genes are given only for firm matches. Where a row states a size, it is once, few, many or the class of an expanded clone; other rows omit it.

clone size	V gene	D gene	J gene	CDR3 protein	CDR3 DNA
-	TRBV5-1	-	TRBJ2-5	CASSFSQQETQYF	TGCGCCAGCAGCTTTTCACAGCAAGAGACCCAGTACTTC
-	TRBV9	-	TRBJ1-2	CASSPPEVYGYTF	TGTGCCAGCAGCCCCCCAGAGGTCTATGGCTACACCTTC
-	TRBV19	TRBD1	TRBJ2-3	CATDDRVDTQYF	TGTGCCACTGACGACAGGGTGGATACGCAGTATTTT
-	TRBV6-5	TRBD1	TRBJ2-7	CASTTGGPIGEQYF	TGTGCCAGCACCACAGGGGGCCCGATTGGCGAGCAGTACTTC
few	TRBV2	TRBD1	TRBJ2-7	CASVQGTDYYEQYF	TGTGCCAGCGTCCAGGGGACAGACTACTACGAGCAGTACTTC
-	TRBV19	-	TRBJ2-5	CASRESPGGSPQYF	TGTGCCAGTAGAGAGAGTCCTGGCGGTTCGCCCCAGTACTTC
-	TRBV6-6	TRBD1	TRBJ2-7	CASGSGQGAYEQYF	TGTGCCAGCGGTTCGGGGCAGGGGGCCTACGAGCAGTACTTC
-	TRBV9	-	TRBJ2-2	CASSVVQYTGELFF	TGTGCCAGCAGCGTAGTACAGTACACCGGGGAGCTGTTTTTT
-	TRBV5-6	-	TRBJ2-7	CASSARTLGHYEQYF	TGTGCCAGCAGCGCCCGGACTCTGGGCCACTACGAGCAGTACTTC
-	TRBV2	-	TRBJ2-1	CASSGRTRYNEQFF	TGTGCCAGCAGTGGAAGGACTCGATACAATGAGCAGTTCTTC
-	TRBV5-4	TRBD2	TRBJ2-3	CASSLADSGGATQYF	TGTGCCAGCAGCTTGGCGGATAGCGGGGGGGCTACGCAGTATTTT
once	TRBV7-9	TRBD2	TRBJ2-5	CASRLGLAGGQETQYF	TGTGCCAGCAGATTGGGGTTAGCGGGGGGGCAAGAGACCCAGTACTTC
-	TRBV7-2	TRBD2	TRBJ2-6	CASSLAGGASGANVLTF	TGTGCCAGCAGCTTGGCCGGGGGGGCTTCTGGGGCCAACGTCCTGACTTTC
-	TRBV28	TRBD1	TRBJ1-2	CASSASGTGASNYGYTF	TGTGCCAGCAGTGCTTCCGGGACAGGGGCTTCTAACTATGGCTACACCTTC
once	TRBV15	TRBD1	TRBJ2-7	CATSRDRGPYEQYF	TGTGCCACCAGCAGAGACAGGGGGCCCTACGAGCAGTACTTC
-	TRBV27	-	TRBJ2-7	CASATRPITGEQYF	TGTGCCAGCGCAACGCGCCCCATCACGGGGGAGCAGTACTTC
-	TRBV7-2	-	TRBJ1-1	CASSLGQMNTEAFF	TGTGCCAGCAGCTTGGGGCAGATGAACACTGAAGCTTTCTTT
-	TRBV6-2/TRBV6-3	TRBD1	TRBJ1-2	CASSWGQIFYGYTF	TGTGCCAGCAGTTGGGGACAGATCTTCTATGGCTACACCTTC
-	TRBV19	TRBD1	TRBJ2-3	CASSIASTGVWADTQYF	TGTGCCAGTAGTATAGCATCGACAGGGGTCTGGGCAGATACGCAGTATTTT
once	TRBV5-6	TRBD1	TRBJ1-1	CASSYRDRGTEAFF	TGTGCCAGCAGCTACCGGGACAGGGGAACTGAAGCTTTCTTT
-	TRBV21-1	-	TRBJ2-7	CASSAQASGRTYEQYF	TGTGCCAGCAGCGCACAGGCTAGCGGGCGAACCTACGAGCAGTACTTC
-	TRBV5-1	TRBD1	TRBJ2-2	CASSLTPTGGATTGELFF	TGCGCCAGCAGTCTTACTCCGACAGGGGGCGCAACTACCGGGGAGCTGTTTTTT
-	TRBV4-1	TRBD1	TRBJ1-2	CASSQNQGANGYTF	TGCGCCAGCAGCCAGAACCAGGGGGCAAATGGCTACACCTTC
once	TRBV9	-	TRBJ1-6	CASSVEDSYNSPLHF	TGTGCCAGCAGCGTAGAGGACAGTTATAATTCACCCCTCCACTTT
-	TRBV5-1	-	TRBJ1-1	CASSFERKNTEAFF	TGCGCCAGCAGCTTCGAGCGGAAGAACACTGAAGCTTTCTTT
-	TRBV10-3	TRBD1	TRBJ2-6	CAIRGPQGPGANVLTF	TGTGCCATCAGGGGTCCACAGGGGCCTGGGGCCAACGTCCTGACTTTC
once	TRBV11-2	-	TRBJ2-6	CASRDTGANVLTF	TGTGCCAGCAGGGACACTGGGGCCAACGTCCTGACTTTC
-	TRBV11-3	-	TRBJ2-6	CASSPRSAGANVLTF	TGTGCCAGCAGCCCACGATCGGCTGGGGCCAACGTCCTGACTTTC
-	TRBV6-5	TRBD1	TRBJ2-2	CASSHTGTATGELFF	TGTGCCAGCAGCCACACCGGGACAGCCACCGGGGAGCTGTTTTTT
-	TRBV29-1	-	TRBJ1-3	CSVGQGRDTIYF	TGCAGCGTTGGTCAGGGTAGAGACACCATATATTTT
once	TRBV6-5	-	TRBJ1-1	CASSSNQGGKTEAFF	TGTGCCAGCAGTTCAAATCAGGGTGGTAAGACTGAAGCTTTCTTT
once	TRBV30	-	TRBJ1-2	CAWSVLTYGYTF	TGTGCCTGGAGTGTACTAACGTATGGCTACACCTTC
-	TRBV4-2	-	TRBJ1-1	CASSQAGGSNTEAFF	TGTGCCAGCAGCCAAGCGGGGGGCAGTAACACTGAAGCTTTCTTT
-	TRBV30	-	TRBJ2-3	CAWNMLRGTDTQYF	TGTGCCTGGAACATGCTGAGGGGCACAGATACGCAGTATTTT
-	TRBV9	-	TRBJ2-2	CASSVGPHITGELFF	TGTGCCAGCAGCGTAGGCCCCCACATCACCGGGGAGCTGTTTTTT